This T cell receptor (beta chain) was obtained from a study of T-cell memory formation after mild COVID-19. Overall study results and limits: Whereas later expanders leaned CD4+, clones contracting day 15 to 85 showed a balanced CD4/CD8 makeup.

CDR1 is SSHAT and CDR2 is FNYEAQ in the germline V gene (reference sequence). The CDR3 is made up of 15 amino acids. Trimming removed 0 bases from V and 4 bases from J; junction bases left unmatched: 3. This clonotype has only a few counts. Its antigen is currently unknown. TCRdb processed the 5' RACE reads anew with MiXCR; each CDR3 protein has one entry. The table shows around 470,000 distinct CDR3 sequences, with around 20% occurring only once. Sequencing was performed on PBMCs or a T cell subset sorted from them (not recorded which). The sequence was obtained from an adult woman who had mild COVID-19 (a few samples of this study predate the infection). Cell type and time point are not known. V usage is TRBV7-7 and J usage is TRBJ2-1, with 7 bases lining up with TRBD2. CDR3 sequence (DNA): TGTGCCAGCAGCTTAGCGGCTAGCGGATACAATGAGCAGTTCTTC. Its translation is CASSLAASGYNEQFF.